This TCR beta chain stems from a study of pediatric ulcerative colitis. Overall study results and limits: Blood samples from a couple of patients yielded substantially fewer templates and were excluded from blood-rectal overlap analysis. Acute severe colitis showed lower rectal diversity from clonal expansions.

The CDR3 has 14 residues. With 5 bases removed from V and 3 bases from J, the gap between germline ends came to 13 bases. Germline V CDR1 and CDR2: SGHVS, FNYEAQ. This was a survey-level run. This table comes from immunoSEQ multiplex PCR, and its TCRdb copy is limited to in-frame clones, with some not included. The table lists tens of thousands of clones, roughly two thirds of them singletons. The rectum was sampled with one to two pinch biopsies at colonoscopy. Ulcerative colitis patients received no immunosuppressive medication before the diagnostic colonoscopy. A few counts support this clone. Its antigen is not known.

The chain carries TRBV7-6 and TRBJ2-5; D possibly matches TRBD1 or TRBD2 (5 bases each). This receptor was identified in a boy aged 10-17 years with severe ulcerative colitis. The sample consisted of gut tissue. CDR3 in DNA: TGTGCCAGCAGCCCCGGGACCGCGAAAGAGACCCAGTACTTC. This sequence encodes CASSPGTAKETQYF.